This T cell receptor (beta chain) comes out of a study of OX40 agonist ivuxolimab in advanced cancers. As for the study in general: With a range of roughly 20 to 80, age averaged roughly 60 years, and about 83% were male. Three patients showed partial responses: one hepatocellular carcinoma and two cutaneous melanoma cases.

Findings of the study overall: CD4+ T cells averaged fewer expanded clones than CD8+ T cells.

TCRdb's copy holds only in-frame clones and misses some; the assay was immunoSEQ multiplex PCR. The table lists 55,000 to 65,000 clones, roughly four fifths of them singletons. With 6 bases clipped from V and 5 bases from J, the junction kept 7 bases outside the gene matches. CDR3 length: 14 residues. Germline CDR1 reads SNHLY; CDR2 reads FYNNEI. About this clone: The antigen is not known.

The origin of this receptor is an adult with an advanced solid tumor such as melanoma, head and neck, liver or kidney cancer. The chain carries TRBV2 and TRBJ2-5; 9 nucleotides agree with TRBD1. The starting material was CD4+ or CD8+ T cells sorted from blood, obtained in a trial of the OX40 agonist ivuxolimab. CDR3 residues: CASSYQGQGETQYF. The CDR3 DNA reads as TGTGCCAGCAGCTACCAGGGACAGGGTGAGACCCAGTACTTC.